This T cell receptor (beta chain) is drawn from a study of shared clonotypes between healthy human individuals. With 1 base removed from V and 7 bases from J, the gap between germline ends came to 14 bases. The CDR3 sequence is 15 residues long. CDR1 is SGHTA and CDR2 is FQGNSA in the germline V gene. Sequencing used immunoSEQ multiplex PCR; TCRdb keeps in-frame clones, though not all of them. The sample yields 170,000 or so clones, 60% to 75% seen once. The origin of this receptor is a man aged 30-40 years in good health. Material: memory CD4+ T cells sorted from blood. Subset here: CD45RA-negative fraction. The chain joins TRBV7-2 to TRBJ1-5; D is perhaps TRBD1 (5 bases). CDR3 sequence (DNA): TGTGCCAGCAGCTTAGATGGTAGACCAGGGCAGCCCCAGCATTTT. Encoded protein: CASSLDGRPGQPQHF.